The sequence of this T cell receptor beta chain was determined in a study of T cells in Graves' hyperthyroidism and ophthalmopathy. For ophthalmopathy patients, the Clinical Activity Score was at least 3 and the NOSPECS grade at least 4; duration was under 3 months. Overall study results and limits: A model of 13 V-J pairs discriminated ophthalmopathy from stable hyperthyroidism.

In regard to this clonotype: The target antigen is unknown.

TCR beta CDR3 sequences were amplified from RNA transcripts. The study used the HTBI primer set for a first-round RT-PCR of the TCR CDR3. TCRdb re-derived calls from the multiplex PCR reads in MiXCR, one entry per CDR3 protein. This repertoire shows about 260,000 distinct CDR3 sequences, about 20% found once; its top ten account for under 65%. Specimen: blood. The clonotype comes from a man aged 30 to 39 with Graves' ophthalmopathy.

The CDR3 nucleotides are TGTGCCAGCAGCTTAGGACTAGCGGAGGCCTCGGCCCAGTACTTC. This translates into CASSLGLAEASAQYF. This sequence joins TRBV11-2 and TRBJ2-5, with 9 bases lining up with TRBD2. With V trimmed by 1 base and J by 9 bases, 9 bases remained unmatched. The CDR3 length is 15 residues. Germline lookup yields CDR1 SGHAT and CDR2 FQNNGV.